This T cell receptor (beta chain) was obtained from a study of T-cell memory formation after mild COVID-19. Study overall: The study found TCR clusters largely donor specific. Study-wide results and limits: Clones that contracted from day 15 to 85 had balanced CD4/CD8; later expanders were CD4+ biased.

This clonotype turned up a few times. Its antigen remains unknown. This CDR3 is 13 amino acids long. Trimming left V 2 bases short and J 5 bases short, with 7 bases between. CDR1 and CDR2 (germline): MNHEY, SVGEGT. TCR alpha and TCR beta cDNA libraries carrying sample barcodes and UMIs came from 5'RACE with constant-segment primers. One entry per CDR3 protein results from TCRdb running MiXCR on the 5' RACE reads. The sample contains 270,000 or so distinct CDR3 sequences, 15% to 20% of which appear only once. The sequence derives from a man younger than 35 who had mild COVID-19 (a few samples of this study predate the infection). Cell type and time point are not known. The chain recombines TRBV6-2 or TRBV6-3 with TRBJ1-5, with no clear D. The specimen was PBMCs or a T cell subset sorted from them (not recorded which). The CDR3 region is CASSYEIYQPQHF. The CDR3, as DNA: TGTGCCAGCAGTTACGAGATTTATCAGCCCCAGCATTTT.